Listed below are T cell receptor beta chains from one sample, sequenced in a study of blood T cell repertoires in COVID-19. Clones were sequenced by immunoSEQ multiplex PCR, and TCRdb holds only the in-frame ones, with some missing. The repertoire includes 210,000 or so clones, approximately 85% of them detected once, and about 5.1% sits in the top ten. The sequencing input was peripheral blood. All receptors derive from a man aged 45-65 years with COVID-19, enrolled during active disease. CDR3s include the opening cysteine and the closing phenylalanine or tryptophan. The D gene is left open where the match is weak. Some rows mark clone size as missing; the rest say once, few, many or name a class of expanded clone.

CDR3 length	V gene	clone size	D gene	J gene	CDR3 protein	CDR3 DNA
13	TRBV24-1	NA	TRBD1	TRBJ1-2	CAMNRGEVYGYTF	TGTGCCATGAACAGGGGTGAAGTCTATGGCTACACCTTC
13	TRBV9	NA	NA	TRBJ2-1	CASSVNGGNEQFF	TGTGCCAGCAGCGTTAACGGGGGCAATGAGCAGTTCTTC
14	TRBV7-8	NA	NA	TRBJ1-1	CASGSDSSGTEAFF	TGTGCCAGCGGATCTGACAGTTCCGGCACTGAAGCTTTCTTT
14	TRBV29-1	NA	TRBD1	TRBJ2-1	CSVLGQGFHNEQFF	TGCAGCGTCCTCGGACAGGGGTTCCACAATGAGCAGTTCTTC
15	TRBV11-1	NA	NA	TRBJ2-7	CASSLIQSSSYEQYF	TGTGCCAGCAGCTTAATACAATCATCCTCCTACGAGCAGTACTTC
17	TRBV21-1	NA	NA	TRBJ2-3	CASSTGTSGCCTDTQYF	TGTGCCAGCAGCACGGGGACTAGCGGGTGTTGCACAGATACGCAGTATTTT
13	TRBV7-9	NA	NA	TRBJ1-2	CASTLGPNYGYTF	TGTGCCAGTACCCTGGGGCCAAACTATGGCTACACCTTC
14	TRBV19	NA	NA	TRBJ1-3	CATGQFISGNTIYF	TGTGCCACCGGACAGTTCATCTCTGGAAACACCATATATTTT
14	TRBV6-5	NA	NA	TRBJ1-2	CASLPGFGNYGYTF	TGTGCCAGCCTGCCAGGGTTCGGCAACTATGGCTACACCTTC
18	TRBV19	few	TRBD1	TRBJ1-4	CASSKSTGGRRTNEKLFF	TGTGCCAGTAGTAAGTCCACAGGGGGCAGGAGAACTAATGAAAAACTGTTTTTT
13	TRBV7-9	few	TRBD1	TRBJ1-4	CASSWGQGEKLFF	TGTGCCAGCAGCTGGGGACAGGGTGAAAAACTGTTTTTT
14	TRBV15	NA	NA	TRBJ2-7	CATSRDLKSYEQYF	TGTGCCACCAGCAGAGATCTAAAGTCCTACGAGCAGTACTTC
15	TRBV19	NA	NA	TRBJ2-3	CASTTSRGSTDTQYF	TGTGCCAGTACAACTAGCAGAGGGAGCACAGATACGCAGTATTTT
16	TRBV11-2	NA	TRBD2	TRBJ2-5	CASSPPLNGGAETQYF	TGTGCCAGCAGCCCGCCGCTTAACGGGGGGGCAGAGACCCAGTACTTC
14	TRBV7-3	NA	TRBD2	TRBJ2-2	CASSLGGYTGELFF	TGTGCCAGCAGCCTCGGGGGGTACACCGGGGAGCTGTTTTTT
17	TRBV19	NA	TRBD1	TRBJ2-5	CASSIDLSAGGRETQYF	TGTGCCAGTAGTATAGATCTATCGGCAGGGGGCAGGGAGACCCAGTACTTC
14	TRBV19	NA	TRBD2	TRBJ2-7	CASSPGTSSYEQYF	TGTGCCAGTAGTCCCGGGACTAGCTCTTACGAGCAGTACTTC
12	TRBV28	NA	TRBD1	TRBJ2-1	CASSSYRQGKFF	TGTGCCAGCAGTTCCTACCGACAGGGGAAGTTCTTC
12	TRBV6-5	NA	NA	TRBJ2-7	CASSSVGGEQYF	TGTGCCAGCAGTTCGGTAGGGGGTGAGCAGTACTTC
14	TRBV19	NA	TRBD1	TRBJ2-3	CASRDRGRGDTQYF	TGTGCCAGTAGAGACAGGGGGCGAGGAGATACGCAGTATTTT
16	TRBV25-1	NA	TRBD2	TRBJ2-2	CASMGLTGSLTGELFF	TGTGCCAGCATGGGACTAACAGGTTCCCTCACCGGGGAGCTGTTTTTT
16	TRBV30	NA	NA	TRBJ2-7	CAWSDPFPTGSYEQYF	TGTGCCTGGAGTGACCCGTTCCCAACAGGCTCCTACGAGCAGTACTTC
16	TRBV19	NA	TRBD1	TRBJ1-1	CASSIAGQGWNTEAFF	TGTGCCAGTAGTATAGCGGGACAGGGTTGGAACACTGAAGCTTTCTTT
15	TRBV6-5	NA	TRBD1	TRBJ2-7	CASSYRTGEIYEQYF	TGTGCCAGCAGTTACCGGACAGGGGAAATCTACGAGCAGTACTTC
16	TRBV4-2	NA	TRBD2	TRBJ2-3	CASSQDWTSGTDTQYF	TGTGCCAGCAGCCAAGATTGGACTAGCGGCACAGATACGCAGTATTTT
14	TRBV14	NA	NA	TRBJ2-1	CASSQGARGYEQFF	TGTGCCAGCAGCCAAGGCGCCAGGGGATATGAGCAGTTCTTC
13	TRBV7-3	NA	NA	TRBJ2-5	CASSFSREETQYF	TGTGCCAGCAGCTTTTCACGGGAGGAGACCCAGTACTTC
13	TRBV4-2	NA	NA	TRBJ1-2	CASSQESGTGYTF	TGTGCCAGCAGCCAAGAATCCGGGACAGGCTACACCTTC
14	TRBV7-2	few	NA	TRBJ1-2	CASTLSVYLLGYTF	TGTGCCAGCACCCTAAGTGTTTACCTACTGGGCTACACCTTC
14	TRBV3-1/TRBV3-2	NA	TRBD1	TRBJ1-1	CASSQDWGTGVSFF	TGTGCCAGCAGCCAAGATTGGGGGACAGGGGTATCTTTCTTT
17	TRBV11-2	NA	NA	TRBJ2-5	CASSLVKRINRQETQYF	TGTGCCAGCAGCTTAGTTAAGAGGATAAACCGCCAAGAGACCCAGTACTTC
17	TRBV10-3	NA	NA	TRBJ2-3	CAISPLGLAWGTDTQYF	TGTGCCATCAGTCCCCTCGGGCTAGCCTGGGGCACAGATACGCAGTATTTT
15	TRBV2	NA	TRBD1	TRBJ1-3	CASSRDRVAGNTIYF	TGTGCCAGCAGTAGAGACAGGGTTGCTGGAAACACCATATATTTT
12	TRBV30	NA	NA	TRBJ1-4	CAWSVMGGKLFF	TGTGCCTGGAGTGTGATGGGGGGAAAACTGTTTTTT
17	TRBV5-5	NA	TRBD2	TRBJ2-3	CASSLRTSGRFTDTQYF	TGTGCCAGCAGCCTCCGGACTAGCGGAAGATTCACAGATACGCAGTATTTT
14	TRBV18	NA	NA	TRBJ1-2	CASSPRTGSTGYTF	TGTGCCAGCTCACCACGAACAGGGTCTACGGGCTACACCTTC
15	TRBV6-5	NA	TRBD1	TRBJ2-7	CASRQPGTEPGGQYF	TGTGCCAGCAGACAGCCCGGGACAGAGCCTGGGGGGCAGTACTTC